Detailed here is one T cell receptor beta chain. Its binding antigen is unknown. Per-base quality was not reported, and no clone a single base away is much larger than it. The CDR3 runs 15 residues from the cysteine to the phenylalanine. Of all the DNA, just the CDR3 is kept, 45 bases in frame from base 1. The germline V gene supplies CDR1 MNHNS and CDR2 SASEGT. V drops 5 bases and J drops 2 bases, leaving 16 bases in between. Only healthy Caucasian donors were included. The twin cohort consisted of three pairs of female monozygotic twins, all aged roughly 18 to 30 years. Positive isolation kits from Invitrogen were used to isolate the CD4+ and CD8+ T cell populations. Receptors were amplified or captured by 5' RACE. The instrument was an Illumina HiSeq 2000. A universal primer binding site was introduced by template switching, and a unique molecular identifier was present in the final cDNA, enabling accurate counting of TCR cDNA molecules. Specific primers in the conserved constant-segment region were used to synthesize first-strand cDNA for the TCR alpha and beta chains. To control for contamination, every cDNA library was double barcoded, receiving both a SMART-Mk sample barcode and Illumina barcodes. TruSeq adapter sequences along with Illumina sample barcodes were introduced in two successive PCR steps. TCR alpha and beta cDNA libraries were sequenced on the Illumina HiSeq platform with custom primers. The authors processed their data as follows. MiGEC processed the raw reads to extract unique molecular identifiers, while MiXCR was used to determine the CDR3 positions. For each individual, recombination models were inferred using an EM algorithm with the repgenHMM and IGoR tools. The tcR package in R was used for shared clonotype analysis, with sharing normalized by the product of cloneset sizes. To study raw recombination free of thymic and clonal selection effects, out-of-frame nonproductive sequences were analyzed. In-frame beta chains were kept once TCRdb had trimmed the public reads at Q25 with fastp and called clones with MiXCR. One record per CDR3 amino acid sequence lists the most common genes and DNA. The V and J calls shown here were made by TCRdb, not taken from the authors' results. This sample has some 500,000 distinct CDR3 sequences in its table, and 13% to 15% of those were observed once. Of the sample, 0.95% to 1% falls within the top ten clones.

The data derive from a study of identical twins (dated by TCRdb to about 2016). General notes on the study: The study deep-sequenced TCR alpha and beta repertoires from monozygotic twins, unrelated adults of various ages and cord blood to test whether fetal clonotypes persist. Replicate twin experiments were performed at different times using different library preparation protocols to rule out contamination.

General findings and caveats noted by the study authors: In monozygotic twins, out-of-frame TCR alpha sharing was systematically underestimated by recombination models, although the models agreed with sharing between unrelated individuals. Conclusions relied on cross-sectional statistical analysis, since the same donors could not be followed over many years. In beta out-of-frame sequences, excess twin sharing was weaker, because having fewer shared sequences lowered the signal-to-noise ratio. Compared with coincidental sharing between unrelated individuals, out-of-frame TCR alpha sequences shared between twins had an excess of sequences with low generation probability. Fewer insertions were carried by abundant cord blood beta clonotypes; a weaker similar trend was observed in young adult naive repertoires, while no such trend was observed in memory repertoires. Invariant T cells such as MAIT and iNKT could partly confound zero-insertion analyses, though diverse VJ usage argued against this for most clonotypes.

This same sample was also taken into another study, of yellow fever vaccine responses in identical twins. Looking at the second paper: According to the authors, the vaccine-induced T cell response in identical twins seemed to be partly convergent and partly specific to each individual. In identical twins, the study followed T cell clones that responded to the vaccine with precision.

The clonotype originates from a woman in her late teens or twenties in good health. The V and J genes are TRBV6-1 and TRBJ2-7, with the identity of the D gene unclear. Material: CD4+ T cells sorted from blood. The CDR3 sequence is CASSPQTTRPYEQYF. The DNA reads TGTGCCAGCAGTCCTCAGACAACCCGGCCCTACGAGCAGTACTTC.